The 23 T cell receptor beta chains below were found in one sample sequenced in a study of shared clonotypes between healthy human individuals. Using immunoSEQ multiplex PCR, the repertoire was profiled, and TCRdb retains in-frame clones only, with some absent. The sample has 730,000 or so clones, 72% seen once. The specimen was memory CD4+ T cells sorted from blood. Subset indicated: CD45RA-negative fraction. The receptors were gathered from a woman younger than 45 in good health.

This clone was seen more than once but under ten times. This chain connects TRBV9 to TRBJ1-3; D unresolved. The CDR3 consists of 15 residues. Trimming shortened V by 3 bases and J by 5 bases, and 15 bases separated the two germline ends. Germline assignment: CDR1 SGDLS and CDR2 YYNGEE. The CDR3 coding sequence is TGTGCCAGCAGCGAGGGCCGGGCAGGTAGAAACACCATATATTTT. It translates to CASSEGRAGRNTIYF.

This clone has a count of ten or more. The genes are TRBV27 and TRBJ1-2, with 7 bases identical to TRBD1. The germline V gene has CDR1 MNHEY and CDR2 SMNVEV (reference sequence). This CDR3 region has 13 residues. V shed 0 bases and J 8 bases; nucleotides not matched to a gene: 3. The CDR3 DNA reads as TGTGCCAGCAGTTTATCGGACAGGCGGGGCTACACCTTC. Protein product: CASSLSDRRGYTF.

This chain's CDR3 is CASSPRRGYGYTF. CDR3 DNA: TGTGCCAGCAGCCCACGCCGGGGCTATGGCTACACCTTC. The J gene is TRBJ1-2, the V gene TRBV6-5; D gene uncertain. V was clipped by 6 bases and J by 4 bases, with 12 bases between them. The CDR3 runs to 13 residues. CDR1 and CDR2 from the germline V gene are MNHEY and SVGAGI.

V gene TRBV10-2 combines with J gene TRBJ2-7, with D tentatively TRBD2 (6 bases). With 0 bases removed from V and 9 bases from J, the gap between germline ends came to 12 bases. The germline V gene encodes CDR1 WSHSY and CDR2 SAAADI. This CDR3 is 13 amino acids long. This CDR3 is CASSESREVRQYF. The CDR3 region has the DNA TGCGCCAGCAGTGAGTCTAGGGAGGTTCGGCAGTACTTC.

This sequence joins TRBV28 and TRBJ2-7; D possibly uses TRBD1 or TRBD2 (5 bases each). CDR1 and CDR2 (germline): MDHEN, SYDVKM. Trimming left V 1 base short and J 0 bases short, with 10 bases between. This CDR3 comprises 15 residues. The CDR3, as DNA: TGTGCCAGCAGTTTATCCGGGACGCCCTCCTACGAGCAGTACTTC. It specifies CASSLSGTPSYEQYF.

This clone has only one observation. The chain links TRBV12-5 to TRBJ2-3; TRBD2 matches at 7 bases. V shed 4 bases and J 3 bases; nucleotides not matched to a gene: 4. This CDR3 comprises 14 residues. Germline CDR1 and CDR2: LGHNT and FRNRAP. CDR3 nucleotides: TGTGCTAGTGGTTCCGGACTAGTTACAGATACGCAGTATTTT. This sequence encodes CASGSGLVTDTQYF.

The chain recombines TRBV5-1 with TRBJ2-1, with D perhaps matching TRBD2 (6 bases). CDR3 length: 15 amino acids. CDR1 is SGHRS and CDR2 is YFSETQ in the germline V gene. The V gene lost 4 bases and the J gene lost 5 bases, with 16 bases spanning the gap. The CDR3 protein is CASSAGTLIDNEQFF. For the CDR3, the DNA is TGCGCCAGCAGCGCCGGGACTCTAATTGACAATGAGCAGTTCTTC.

This chain uses TRBV7-2 with TRBJ1-1; D ambiguous. CDR3 length equals 11 residues. Germline loops: CDR1 SGHTA, CDR2 FQGNSA. V gave up 1 base and J gave up 10 bases, with 7 bases separating them. The CDR3: CASSLGTAAFF. As DNA, the CDR3 is TGTGCCAGCAGCTTAGGGACGGCAGCTTTCTTT.

A few counts support this clone. The chain joins TRBV6-1 to TRBJ1-1; D is uncertain. The CDR3 is 13 residues long. Germline V lookup: CDR1 MNHNS, CDR2 SASEGT. Trimming removed 8 bases at V and 0 bases at J, with 10 bases between. The CDR3 loop reads CASVRPMNTEAFF. DNA for the CDR3: TGTGCCAGCGTCCGGCCCATGAACACTGAAGCTTTCTTT.

The chain carries TRBV4-1 and TRBJ1-1, with TRBD1 as a possible D gene (5 bases). The CDR3 loop spans 13 amino acids. Trimming took off 2 bases at V and 8 bases at J, with 12 bases between the two ends. CDR1 is MGHRA and CDR2 is YSYEKL in the germline V gene. The DNA for the CDR3 is TGCGCCAGCAGCCAATTCGGGACGGAAGAAGCTTTCTTT. This gives the protein CASSQFGTEEAFF.

The V and J genes are TRBV19 and TRBJ2-1; 13 positions match TRBD2. This CDR3 spans 13 amino acids. Germline trimming cut 4 bases from V and 13 bases from J; bases unmatched to any gene: 4. Germline CDR1 and CDR2: LNHDA and SQIVND (reference sequence). The CDR3 here is CASSTPGLAGQFF. The CDR3, as DNA: TGTGCCAGTAGTACACCGGGACTAGCGGGACAGTTCTTC.

The genes are TRBV5-1 and TRBJ1-3; weak D call: TRBD1 (6 bases). The V end was cut by 4 bases, the J end by 7 bases, with 15 bases between. Germline loops: CDR1 SGHRS, CDR2 YFSETQ. CDR3 size: 14 residues. CDR3 DNA: TGCGCCAGCAGCCCAGGGGTTTCGGAGAACACCATATATTTT. Its protein is CASSPGVSENTIYF.

The chain carries TRBV10-3 and TRBJ2-2; 12 nucleotides align to TRBD2. This CDR3 is built from 17 residues. V gave up 7 bases and J gave up 5 bases; unmatched junction bases: 11. Germline V gene sequence: CDR1 ENHRY, CDR2 SYGVKD. CDR3 sequence: CAINRLAGALGTGELFF. CDR3 coding DNA: TGTGCCATCAACCGACTAGCGGGAGCCTTGGGGACCGGGGAGCTGTTTTTT.

This chain uses TRBV18 with TRBJ1-2; 12 bases agree with TRBD1. This CDR3 is built from 16 residues. Germline V gene data show CDR1 as KGHSH and CDR2 as LQKENI. V was pared by 6 bases and J by 2 bases, with 7 bases of the junction left unmatched. CDR3 DNA sequence: TGTGCCAGCTCGCCTACCGGGACAGGGGGCAACTATGGCTACACCTTC. Its translation: CASSPTGTGGNYGYTF.

This clone was observed a few times. The chain employs TRBV6-6 and TRBJ2-6; TRBD1 might be the D (6 bases). This CDR3 region has 14 residues. The germline gives CDR1 MNHNY, CDR2 SVGAGI (reference sequence). With 5 bases removed from V and 1 base from J, the gap between germline ends came to 6 bases. This CDR3 is CASSTGSGANVLTF. The CDR3 region has the DNA TGTGCCAGCAGTACAGGGTCTGGGGCCAACGTCCTGACTTTC.

The chain links TRBV6-5 to TRBJ2-3, with D perhaps matching TRBD2 (5 bases). This CDR3 is built from 14 residues. With 6 bases removed from V and 2 bases from J, the gap between germline ends came to 12 bases. CDR1 and CDR2 from the germline V gene are MNHEY and SVGAGI. CDR3 amino acids: CASSLGINTDTQYF. The CDR3 nucleotides read TGTGCCAGCAGCCTCGGGATAAACACAGATACGCAGTATTTT.

The chain employs TRBV5-1 and TRBJ2-1, with 13 nucleotides matching TRBD2. CDR1 and CDR2 from the germline V gene are SGHRS and YFSETQ. J was trimmed by 7 bases and V by 1 base; bases with no gene match: 5. The CDR3 covers 16 residues. The CDR3 region is CASSLITSGRGNEQFF. The CDR3 nucleotides are TGCGCCAGCAGCTTGATCACTAGCGGGAGGGGAAATGAGCAGTTCTTC.

The gene calls are TRBV13 and TRBJ2-7; 7 nucleotides line up with TRBD2. CDR3 size: 15 residues. V shed 4 bases and J 3 bases; nucleotides not matched to a gene: 9. The germline CDR1 and CDR2 sequences are PRHDT and FYEKMQ (reference sequence). The CDR3 DNA sequence: TGTGCCAGCAGCTCTCGGGACTACCCGATCTACGAGCAGTACTTC. Translating it yields CASSSRDYPIYEQYF.

A single count supports this clone. The chain carries TRBV29-1 and TRBJ1-5; D is uncertain. Germline V CDR1 and CDR2: SQVTM, ANQGSEA. This CDR3 is built from 12 residues. The V gene lost 4 bases and the J gene lost 7 bases, with 11 bases spanning the gap. This chain's CDR3 is CSVGDNGQPQHF. CDR3 coding DNA: TGCAGCGTTGGAGACAACGGGCAGCCCCAGCATTTT.

V usage is TRBV27 and J usage is TRBJ2-7; D tentatively reads TRBD1 or TRBD2 (6 bases each). Trimming removed 5 bases at V and 4 bases at J, with 18 bases between. Germline-derived CDR1 and CDR2 are MNHEY and SMNVEV (reference sequence). The CDR3 contains 15 residues. The chain's CDR3 is CASSRPGALSYEQYF. The CDR3 bases are TGTGCCAGCAGTCGCCCGGGGGCGCTTAGTTACGAGCAGTACTTC.

V and J are TRBV2 and TRBJ2-1; unclear D gene. The CDR3 consists of 11 residues. CDR1 and CDR2 (germline): SNHLY, FYNNEI. The V end was cut by 6 bases, the J end by 12 bases, with 12 bases between. The CDR3 nucleotides read TGTGCCAGCAGAGAGGTGGTTGGGCAGTTCTTC. It specifies CASREVVGQFF.

The chain links TRBV11-2 to TRBJ2-1; D gene unclear. V was pared by 1 base and J by 1 base, with 8 bases between. Germline lookup yields CDR1 SGHAT and CDR2 FQNNGV. The CDR3 has 15 residues. CDR3 protein: CASSLAHLSYNEQFF. The DNA for the CDR3 is TGTGCCAGCAGCTTAGCGCACTTATCCTACAATGAGCAGTTCTTC.

The chain links TRBV27 to TRBJ2-5; a possible D gene is TRBD2 (5 bases). This CDR3 is built from 15 residues. Germline CDR1 MNHEY, CDR2 SMNVEV (reference sequence). The V and J ends lost 2 bases and 4 bases respectively, with 14 bases between them. CDR3 bases: TGTGCCAGCAGTTTAGGCCCGACACGGGGAGAGACCCAGTACTTC. Protein product: CASSLGPTRGETQYF.